This TCR beta chain came from a study of cytomegalovirus exposure and HLA in healthy donors. PCR was performed using 60 Vbeta and 13 Jbeta primers. Source study methods: Per a later analysis, the number of unique TCR beta chains was approximately 80 million, of which roughly 9.9 million were shared. Data came from immunoSEQ multiplex PCR; TCRdb stores just in-frame clones and leaves some out. V and J calls and clone size come straight from that table; D and trimming were deduced from the DNA. This repertoire shows roughly 120,000 clones, around 70% found once; its top ten account for about 4%. The V gene end was trimmed by 3 bases and the J gene end by 2 bases; junction bases not matched to a gene: 5. The germline V gene has CDR1 MNHEY and CDR2 SMNVEV (reference sequence). This CDR3 spans 15 amino acids. This clone was seen only once.

The clonotype originates from a woman aged 40 to 49 in good health and CMV-seronegative. J is TRBJ1-2 and V is TRBV27; 8 positions agree with TRBD1. The sample taken for sequencing was PBMCs. CDR3 residues: CASSFARQGNYGYTF. CDR3 DNA sequence: TGTGCCAGCAGTTTCGCCCGACAGGGGAACTATGGCTACACCTTC.